Below, one TCR beta chain is given with its context. Each recovered donor of Cohort 3 presented with two negative PCRs, clearance, or symptom resolution. Data came from immunoSEQ multiplex PCR; TCRdb stores just in-frame clones and leaves some out. This table has approximately 300,000 clones, about 90% appearing once. The data are from a study of blood T cell repertoires in COVID-19. Material for sequencing was PBMCs or T cells enriched from blood (not recorded which). The origin of this receptor is a woman under 40 who had recovered from COVID-19.

The CDR3 DNA follows: TGTGCCAGCACCGCGGTAGGGGTAGGGCCCGGGGAGCTGTTTTTT. This gives the protein CASTAVGVGPGELFF. The rearrangement joins TRBV6-5 to TRBJ2-2, with a tentative D call TRBD1 (5 bases). The length of the CDR3 is 15 residues. V was trimmed by 7 bases and J by 6 bases, leaving 18 bases between them. In germline, CDR1 is MNHEY, CDR2 SVGAGI.